The 29 T cell receptor beta chains presented below share a single source sample, sequenced in a study of shared clonotypes between healthy human individuals. The method was immunoSEQ multiplex PCR; TCRdb's version includes in-frame clones alone and lacks a portion of them. The sample yields about 500,000 clones, roughly three quarters seen once. The sample taken for sequencing was PBMCs. Every receptor here comes from a woman aged 40-49 years in good health. Some clones in this sample may be carry-over from other donors' samples.

This chain connects TRBV6-5 to TRBJ2-7, with D unclear. This CDR3 has 13 residues. Germline loops: CDR1 MNHEY, CDR2 SVGAGI. Deletions cut 6 bases from V and 5 bases from J, with 14 bases between. The CDR3 bases are TGTGCCAGCAGGTCACGGTCTGGGGACGAGCAGTACTTC. It encodes CASRSRSGDEQYF.

This clone was counted a few times. No conserved phenylalanine or tryptophan ends this CDR3, so it is likely a read error. DNA for the CDR3: TGCGCCAGCAGCTCCTTAGGGGGTACTGGAAACACCATATATCTT. Translated, it gives CASSSLGGTGNTIYL. The chain employs TRBV5-1 and TRBJ1-3, with D maybe TRBD1 (6 bases). V was trimmed by 3 bases and J by 2 bases, leaving 12 bases between them. This CDR3 has 15 amino acids. In germline, CDR1 is SGHRS, CDR2 YFSETQ.

The gene calls are TRBV28 and TRBJ2-7; no reliable D call. This CDR3 comprises 14 residues. The V and J ends lost 2 bases and 2 bases respectively, with 10 bases between them. Germline-derived CDR1 and CDR2 are MDHEN and SYDVKM. Here the CDR3 DNA reads TGTGCCAGCAGTTTAAGGCAGATTCCCTACGAGCAGTACTTC. Translation gives CASSLRQIPYEQYF.

The CDR3 nucleotides are TGTGCCAGCAGTAATTGGGGGGGAAGGAACACTGAAGCTTTCTTT. Its protein is CASSNWGGRNTEAFF. The chain combines TRBV2 with TRBJ1-1, with a weak D call TRBD1 (5 bases). Germline CDR1 reads SNHLY; CDR2 reads FYNNEI. This CDR3 has 15 residues. Trimming shortened V by 5 bases and J by 1 base, and 14 bases separated the two germline ends.

This rearrangement joins TRBV13 to TRBJ2-7; TRBD1 agrees at 7 bases. This CDR3 has 14 residues. The V gene end was trimmed by 4 bases and the J gene end by 3 bases; junction bases not matched to a gene: 6. Germline V CDR1 and CDR2: PRHDT, FYEKMQ (reference sequence). CDR3 in DNA: TGTGCCAGCAGCTCTACAGGGGTAGACTACGAGCAGTACTTC. Translated, it gives CASSSTGVDYEQYF.

As for this clone: A read error may account for a junction end that differs from germline. The V call is TRBV29-1, the J call TRBJ2-5, with 7 bases lining up with TRBD2. The CDR3 contains 15 residues. Germline loops: CDR1 SQVTM, CDR2 ANQGSEA. DNA of the CDR3: TGCGGCGTCGGCTTGGCGGGAGAGCCGCCAGAGACCCAGTACTTC. It translates to CGVGLAGEPPETQYF.

The count of this clone is one. A read error is likely here: a far larger clone is one base away. This same CDR3 is encoded by further DNA sequences in the sample. The rearrangement uses TRBV7-2 and TRBJ2-7, with unresolved D. Germline CDR1 is SGHTA and CDR2 is FQGNSA. This CDR3 has 16 amino acids. Trimming removed 3 bases at V and 4 bases at J, with 19 bases between. The CDR3 coding sequence is TGTGCCAGCAGCTTGATTTCGGGCGGCCCTTTTTACGAGCAGTACTTC. Protein sequence: CASSLISGGPFYEQYF.

V is TRBV7-9 and J is TRBJ1-2; D not certain. V lost 0 bases and J 6 bases, leaving 11 bases between the germline ends. The length of the CDR3 is 14 residues. Germline V lookup: CDR1 SEHNR, CDR2 FQNEAQ (reference sequence). The CDR3 here is CASSLAGSADGYTF. For the CDR3, the DNA is TGTGCCAGCAGCTTAGCAGGGTCGGCAGATGGCTACACCTTC.

The chain links TRBV9 to TRBJ2-7; TRBD2 agrees at 13 bases. Germline-derived CDR1 and CDR2 are SGDLS and YYNGEE. The CDR3 is 16 residues long. Trimming removed 4 bases from V and 1 base from J; junction bases left unmatched: 5. DNA for the CDR3: TGTGCCAGCAGCCCGGGGGGACTAGCGGGATCCTACGAGCAGTACTTC. Amino acid sequence: CASSPGGLAGSYEQYF.

The chain has TRBV5-5 and TRBJ2-7, with no clear D. Germline V CDR1 and CDR2: SGHKS, YYEKEE (reference sequence). V lost 2 bases, J lost 2 bases, and 8 bases lay in between. The CDR3 loop spans 13 amino acids. CDR3 protein: CASSFSPTYEQYF. The DNA for the CDR3 is TGTGCCAGCAGCTTCAGCCCCACCTACGAGCAGTACTTC.

J is TRBJ1-3 and V is TRBV5-5; TRBD1 is a possible D gene (6 bases). Trimming took off 0 bases at V and 0 bases at J, with 13 bases between the two ends. CDR1 is SGHKS, CDR2 YYEKEE, per germline (reference sequence). The CDR3 sequence is 17 residues long. The CDR3 region is CASSLEGVQFSGNTIYF. Written as DNA, the CDR3 is TGTGCCAGCAGCTTGGAGGGGGTCCAATTCTCTGGAAACACCATATATTTT.

Concerning this clone itself: A much larger clone differs by one base, so this may be a read error. V and J are TRBV29-1 and TRBJ2-3, with 10 bases that match TRBD2. The ends lost 4 bases at V and 5 bases at J; junction bases unmatched: 6. Germline V CDR1 and CDR2: SQVTM, ANQGSEA. The CDR3 has 14 amino acids. CDR3 loop: CSVVLAGMGDTQYF. The CDR3 region has the DNA TGCAGCGTTGTACTAGCGGGAATGGGAGATACGCAGTATTTT.

About this clone itself: Mismatch with germline at one junction end may stem from a read error. The rearrangement uses TRBV6-1 and TRBJ1-1; no clear D gene. Looked up from germline, CDR1 is MNHNS and CDR2 is SASEGT. This CDR3 has 15 amino acids. For the CDR3, the DNA is TGTGCCGGCAGTGAAGCGCAGGAGGGAGGGACTGAAGCTTTCTTT. It is translated as CAGSEAQEGGTEAFF.

V is TRBV5-6 and J is TRBJ2-5; D is ambiguous. The germline gives CDR1 SGHDT, CDR2 YYEEEE. V shed 2 bases and J shed 4 bases, with 6 bases lying between them. CDR3 length: 12 amino acids. The chain's CDR3 is CASSFSRETQYF. The DNA for the CDR3 is TGTGCCAGCAGCTTCTCAAGAGAGACCCAGTACTTC.

This chain connects TRBV28 to TRBJ2-7; TRBD1 matches at 7 bases. With V trimmed by 3 bases and J by 4 bases, 12 bases remained unmatched. Germline loops: CDR1 MDHEN, CDR2 SYDVKM. The CDR3 runs to 16 residues. Here the CDR3 reads CASSLVPVGQTYEQYF. CDR3 coding DNA: TGTGCCAGCAGTTTGGTCCCCGTGGGACAGACTTACGAGCAGTACTTC.

J is TRBJ2-1 and V is TRBV5-1; 7 bases align to TRBD2. The CDR3 spans 16 residues. Trimming removed 2 bases from V and 7 bases from J; junction bases left unmatched: 12. Germline CDR1 SGHRS, CDR2 YFSETQ. The chain's CDR3 is CASSFQAGGRGNEQFF. In DNA form, the CDR3 reads TGCGCCAGCAGCTTTCAGGCGGGCGGGAGAGGGAATGAGCAGTTCTTC.

The chain employs TRBV2 and TRBJ2-7; D is perhaps TRBD2 (6 bases). The germline V gene has CDR1 SNHLY and CDR2 FYNNEI. The CDR3 runs to 12 residues. Trimming stripped 6 bases from V and 6 bases from J, with 12 bases between. Written as DNA, the CDR3 is TGTGCCAGCAGCTCCGACGGGGGCGAGCAGTACTTC. Translated, it gives CASSSDGGEQYF.

The chain combines TRBV18 with TRBJ2-1; TRBD2 aligns across 10 bases. CDR3 length equals 16 residues. The germline V gene has CDR1 KGHSH and CDR2 LQKENI. Trimming removed 1 base from V and 6 bases from J; junction bases left unmatched: 6. In nucleotides, the CDR3 is TGTGCCAGCTCACCACGGCTAGCGGGAGACGTCAATGAGCAGTTCTTC. Amino acids: CASSPRLAGDVNEQFF.

V is TRBV30 and J is TRBJ1-5, with 8 bases matching TRBD1. Germline-derived CDR1 and CDR2 are GTSNPN and SVGIG (reference sequence). The CDR3 has 13 residues. Losses at the gene ends were 5 bases for V and 2 bases for J; bases not matched to a gene: 2. The CDR3 reads CAWDRGGNQPQHF. The CDR3, as DNA: TGTGCCTGGGACAGGGGAGGCAATCAGCCCCAGCATTTT.

A remark on this clone: With a far larger clone one base away, a read error is the likely cause. The gene calls are TRBV2 and TRBJ1-3; D call uncertain. The CDR3 length is 15 residues. V was pared by 8 bases and J by 2 bases, with 16 bases between. The V gene's germline CDR1 is SNHLY and CDR2 FYNNEI. This CDR3 reads CASSSRPSPGNTIYF. Here the CDR3 DNA reads TGTGCCAGCTCGTCCAGGCCCTCCCCTGGAAACACCATATATTTT.

V gene TRBV1 combines with J gene TRBJ2-7; no DNA check was done on the table's D call, TRBD2. TRBV1 represents a pseudogene. This CDR3 spans 13 amino acids. The CDR3 coding sequence is TGCACCAGCACCCCCAGCGGGACCGACGAGCAGTACTTC. As protein: CTSTPSGTDEQYF.

V is TRBV7-2 and J is TRBJ1-5; D is uncertain. From germline, CDR1 is SGHTA and CDR2 FQGNSA. V dropped 5 bases and J dropped 9 bases, with 14 bases sitting between them. This CDR3 contains 13 residues. For the CDR3, the DNA is TGTGCCAGCAGCCCCGGAAGAGAACGGCCCCAGCATTTT. Translation: CASSPGRERPQHF.

V usage is TRBV5-6 and J usage is TRBJ2-7; 9 nucleotides match TRBD1. V trimming: 3 bases; J trimming: 1 base; junction bases outside the gene matches: 5. The germline V gene encodes CDR1 SGHDT and CDR2 YYEEEE. The CDR3 extends over 15 amino acids. Here the CDR3 DNA reads TGTGCCAGCAGCTCGGTACAGGGGGCATCCTACGAGCAGTACTTC. Amino acids: CASSSVQGASYEQYF.

The rearrangement uses TRBV7-6 and TRBJ1-1, with unresolved D. The ends were cut back, 2 bases at V and 3 bases at J, with 10 bases in the middle. CDR1 and CDR2 from the germline V gene are SGHVS and FNYEAQ. The CDR3 is made up of 14 amino acids. CDR3 nucleotides: TGTGCCAGCAGCTTACCCCCCGGGGACACTGAAGCTTTCTTT. Amino acids: CASSLPPGDTEAFF.

This clone was found many times. Other DNA sequences from this sample encode an identical CDR3 as well. The chain uses TRBV27 and TRBJ1-1; D call uncertain. V gave up 0 bases and J gave up 5 bases, with 7 bases separating them. The length of the CDR3 is 13 residues. Germline loops: CDR1 MNHEY, CDR2 SMNVEV (reference sequence). This CDR3 is CASSLSKGTEAFF. The CDR3, as DNA: TGTGCCAGCAGTTTATCTAAGGGAACTGAAGCTTTCTTT.

CDR3 DNA: TGTGCCTGGAGTGTAGGGTGGAAAGAAAACATTCAGTACTTC. Amino acid sequence: CAWSVGWKENIQYF. The chain links TRBV30 to TRBJ2-4, with D hard to call. The germline CDR1 and CDR2 sequences are GTSNPN and SVGIG (reference sequence). There are 14 residues in the CDR3. Deletions cut 0 bases from V and 5 bases from J, with 11 bases between.

CDR3 DNA: TGTGCCAGCAGTGTGGACAGTAGCACCGGGGAGCTGTTTTTT. Amino acid sequence: CASSVDSSTGELFF. The chain is built from TRBV2 and TRBJ2-2, with D possibly being TRBD1 (6 bases). Germline CDR1 and CDR2: SNHLY and FYNNEI. The CDR3 runs 14 residues. The ends were cut back, 4 bases at V and 4 bases at J, with 10 bases in the middle.

The genes are TRBV5-4 and TRBJ2-3; TRBD1 is a possible D gene (6 bases). The CDR3 contains 15 residues. Trimming removed 4 bases at V and 5 bases at J, with 17 bases between. Germline CDR1 is SGHNT and CDR2 is YYREEE (reference sequence). The chain's CDR3 is CASSPMTRGLDTQYF. DNA of the CDR3: TGTGCCAGCAGCCCCATGACCAGGGGTTTAGATACGCAGTATTTT.

This chain links TRBV7-3 with TRBJ2-7; the match to TRBD2 covers 10 bases. Germline V gene sequence: CDR1 SGHTA, CDR2 FQGTGA. Trimming cost V 3 bases and J 3 bases; bases outside gene matches: 11. The CDR3 covers 17 residues. The CDR3 DNA reads as TGTGCCAGCAGCTTCTATCAGAGCGGGAGGGCCAACTACGAGCAGTACTTC. Translated, it gives CASSFYQSGRANYEQYF.